This record looks at one T cell receptor beta chain sequence and its context. The sample is drawn from a study of T cell changes during pregnancy in multiple sclerosis. The CDR3 is 16 amino acids. V lost 5 bases and J lost 4; bases outside the gene matches: 7. The germline gives CDR1 SGHAT, CDR2 FQNNGV. Assay: immunoSEQ multiplex PCR; the TCRdb copy retains only in-frame clones and omits some. Among tens of thousands of clones listed, less than 95% were seen once. The sequence came from a female donor in good health, enrolled as a control in a pregnancy study. The V call is TRBV11-2, the J call TRBJ2-3, with TRBD2 matching 12 bases. The sample in question was CD4+ T cells from peripheral blood mononuclear cells, obtained in the third trimester of pregnancy. The CDR3 sequence: CASSPGTSGFSDTQYF. The DNA for the CDR3 is TGTGCCAGCAGCCCAGGGACTAGCGGGTTTTCAGATACGCAGTATTTT. Full variable domain (rest looked up from reference TRBV11-2 and TRBJ2-3): EAGVAQSPRYKIIEKRQSVAFWCNPISGHATLYWYQQILGQGPKLLIQFQNNGVVDDSQLPKDRFSAERLKGVDSTLKIQPAKLEDSAVYLCASSPGTSGFSDTQYFGPGTRLTVL.